The 9 T cell receptor beta chains below come from one sample, sequenced in a study of shared clonotypes between healthy human individuals. Some clones are missing from TCRdb's copy, which holds only in-frame ones; the method was immunoSEQ multiplex PCR. The sample holds millions of clones, over 85% seen once. Naive CD8 cells, CD45RO-negative and positively selected for CCR7, excluded terminally differentiated effector memory CD45RA+ cells. The sample consisted of naive CD8+ T cells sorted from blood. The origin of the receptors is a man aged 18 to 29 in good health.

The chain joins TRBV28 to TRBJ1-2; a possible D gene is TRBD1 (5 bases). CDR1 MDHEN and CDR2 SYDVKM come from the germline V gene. V lost 2 bases and J 4 bases, leaving 8 bases between the germline ends. The CDR3 sequence is 13 residues long. The chain's CDR3 is CASSLGGIYGYTF. DNA of the CDR3: TGTGCCAGCAGTTTAGGGGGGATCTATGGCTACACCTTC.

As for this clone: Other nucleotide sequences in the sample specify the same CDR3. The V gene is TRBV6-5, the J gene TRBJ2-3; D call uncertain. Between the trimmed V and J ends, which lost 0 bases and 1 base, there was a span of 5 bases. Germline CDR1 MNHEY, CDR2 SVGAGI. The CDR3 has 14 residues. The DNA of the CDR3 is TGTGCCAGCAGTTACTCATATGGCACAGATACGCAGTATTTT. Translated, it gives CASSYSYGTDTQYF.

The J gene is TRBJ2-1, the V gene TRBV27; 11 positions match TRBD2. This CDR3 is built from 15 residues. Germline assignment: CDR1 MNHEY and CDR2 SMNVEV (reference sequence). J was trimmed by 5 bases and V by 6 bases; bases with no gene match: 6. The CDR3 nucleotides read TGTGCCAGCAGGTTGGGGACTAGCGGCCACAATGAGCAGTTCTTC. It translates to CASRLGTSGHNEQFF.

The rearrangement links TRBV7-8 to TRBJ2-3; D gene ambiguous. Germline loops: CDR1 SGHVS, CDR2 FQNEAQ. V was shortened by 1 base and J by 6 bases, with 11 bases between the two germline ends. The CDR3 length is 14 residues. CDR3 amino acids: CASSLGVGRDTQYF. The CDR3 DNA reads TGTGCCAGCAGCTTAGGGGTAGGGCGTGATACGCAGTATTTT.

Of note for this clone: This CDR3 is also generated by other DNA sequences in the sample. The chain recombines TRBV27 with TRBJ2-7; 9 bases map to TRBD1. The CDR3 loop spans 15 amino acids. Trimming cost V 0 bases and J 3 bases; bases outside gene matches: 3. Germline V gene data show CDR1 as MNHEY and CDR2 as SMNVEV (reference sequence). CDR3 protein: CASSLSGTGFYEQYF. The CDR3, as DNA: TGTGCCAGCAGTTTATCGGGGACAGGGTTCTACGAGCAGTACTTC.

This chain connects TRBV25-1 to TRBJ2-5; no clear D gene. V gave up 5 bases and J gave up 9 bases, with 10 bases separating them. The CDR3 has 11 residues. Germline V gene data show CDR1 as MGHDK and CDR2 as SYGVNS. CDR3 in DNA: TGTGCCAGCAGTAATATGGCGGCCCAGTACTTC. Amino acid sequence: CASSNMAAQYF.

The rearrangement joins TRBV10-3 to TRBJ2-5, with D possibly called TRBD1 or TRBD2 (5 bases each). The V end was cut by 6 bases, the J end by 3 bases, with 8 bases between. The length of the CDR3 is 12 residues. Germline V gene lookup returns CDR1 ENHRY and CDR2 SYGVKD. CDR3 coding DNA: TGTGCCATCAGGGGGGACGAAGAGACCCAGTACTTC. Amino acid sequence: CAIRGDEETQYF.

Remarks on this clone: Other DNA sequences from this sample encode an identical CDR3 as well. V is TRBV27 and J is TRBJ2-3; 13 bases agree with TRBD2. The CDR3 extends over 14 amino acids. Germline V gives CDR1 MNHEY, CDR2 SMNVEV (reference sequence). Losses at the gene ends were 4 bases for V and 6 bases for J; bases not matched to a gene: 1. CDR3 in DNA: TGTGCCAGCAGTTCGGGACTAGCGGGGGATACGCAGTATTTT. It yields the protein CASSSGLAGDTQYF.

V is TRBV28 and J is TRBJ2-1, with unresolved D. Per germline, CDR1 MDHEN and CDR2 SYDVKM. V was shortened by 6 bases and J by 3 bases, with 15 bases between the two germline ends. CDR3 length: 15 amino acids. CDR3: CASRVTDPIYNEQFF. In DNA, the CDR3 is TGTGCCAGCAGGGTCACGGACCCCATCTACAATGAGCAGTTCTTC.